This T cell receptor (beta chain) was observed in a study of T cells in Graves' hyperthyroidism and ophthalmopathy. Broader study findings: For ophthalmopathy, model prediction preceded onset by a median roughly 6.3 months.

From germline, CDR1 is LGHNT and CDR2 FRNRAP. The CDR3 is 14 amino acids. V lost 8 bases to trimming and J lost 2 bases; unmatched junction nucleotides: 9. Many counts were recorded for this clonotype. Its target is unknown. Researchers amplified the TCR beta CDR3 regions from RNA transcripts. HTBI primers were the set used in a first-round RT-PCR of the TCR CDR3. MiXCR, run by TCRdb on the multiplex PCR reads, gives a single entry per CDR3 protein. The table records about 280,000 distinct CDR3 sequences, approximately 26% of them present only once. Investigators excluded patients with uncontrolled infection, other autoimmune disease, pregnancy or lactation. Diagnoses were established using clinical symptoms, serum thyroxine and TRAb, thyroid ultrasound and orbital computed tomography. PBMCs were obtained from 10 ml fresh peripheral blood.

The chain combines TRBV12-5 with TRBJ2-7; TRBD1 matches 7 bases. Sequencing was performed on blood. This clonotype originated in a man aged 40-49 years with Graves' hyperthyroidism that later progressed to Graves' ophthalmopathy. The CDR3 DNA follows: TGTGCTAGTACGACCTCCGGGACAGCCTACGAGCAGTACTTC. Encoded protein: CASTTSGTAYEQYF. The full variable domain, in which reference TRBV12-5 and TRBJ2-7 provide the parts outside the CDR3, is DARVTQTPRHKVTEMGQEVTMRCQPILGHNTVFWYRQTMMQGLELLAYFRNRAPLDDSGMPKDRFSAEMPDATLATLKIQPSEPRDSAVYFCASTTSGTAYEQYFGPGTRLTVT.